This TCR beta chain is drawn from a study of neurological immune-mediated disorders. MiXCR, run by TCRdb on the 5' RACE reads, gives a single entry per CDR3 protein. In the table there are about 77,000 distinct CDR3 sequences, about 9.5% of which are singletons. Source material was 2 million unsorted PBMCs, stored at -80 °C in RNAlater. Germline V gives CDR1 SGHRS, CDR2 YFSETQ. CDR3 length equals 15 residues. V was trimmed by 2 bases and J by 0 bases, leaving 11 bases between them. Specimen: PBMCs. The chain recombines TRBV5-1 with TRBJ2-5; D not resolved. This TCR was sampled from a man aged 45-65 years in good health. CDR3 protein: CASSLTVRYQETQYF. The CDR3, as DNA: TGCGCCAGCAGCTTAACCGTGCGATACCAAGAGACCCAGTACTTC.